This TCR beta chain was retrieved from a study of shared clonotypes between healthy human individuals. Germline V CDR1 and CDR2: SGDLS, YYNGEE. The V and J ends lost 0 bases and 7 bases respectively, with 17 bases between them. The CDR3 has 15 residues. Data came from immunoSEQ multiplex PCR; TCRdb stores just in-frame clones and leaves some out. The table lists under 2,500,000 clones, 90% to 97% of them singletons. J is TRBJ2-7 and V is TRBV9; D possibly corresponds to TRBD1 (9 bases). Sequencing input: naive CD4+ T cells sorted from blood. Subset given: CD45RA+ positively selected. The receptor was derived from a man between 18 and 35 years old in good health. The CDR3 coding sequence is TGTGCCAGCAGCGTAGGGGGACAGGGACTAGGGGAGCAGTACTTC. Translating it yields CASSVGGQGLGEQYF.